This entry is about one T cell receptor beta chain. Authors' analysis steps: Estimation of nucleated cell counts relied on the amplification of reference gene primers. Sequencing was performed with immunoSEQ multiplex PCR; in TCRdb, only in-frame clones are kept and a portion is missing. The D gene and trimming were derived from the DNA, and the V and J assignments and clone size from that table. The sample holds roughly 300,000 clones; 86% are singletons and the top ten take about 4%. This entry comes from a study of blood T cell repertoires in COVID-19. Across the study: Sites in the United States, Italy and Spain provided acute and convalescent COVID-19 samples. T cells, B-cell-depleted T cells, or PBMCs supplied cDNA or gDNA.

Cohort assignment relied on participant-reported clinical history. Germline V lookup: CDR1 SGHNT, CDR2 YYREEE (reference sequence). The ends lost 5 bases at V and 5 bases at J; junction bases unmatched: 7. The CDR3 contains 14 residues. V is TRBV5-4 and J is TRBJ2-7; 10 bases fit TRBD1. The clonotype originates from a woman between 35 and 50 years old with acute COVID-19. The source material was PBMCs or T cells enriched from blood (not recorded which). CDR3: CASRRDRGYDEQYF. The CDR3 nucleotides are TGTGCCAGCAGGAGGGACAGGGGTTATGACGAGCAGTACTTC.